This T cell receptor beta chain came from a study of blood T cell repertoires in COVID-19. Study details: Collection of acute and convalescent COVID-19 samples took place in the United States, Italy and Spain. From T cells, B-cell-depleted T cells, or PBMCs came the material, which was cDNA or gDNA.

The CDR3 runs 17 residues. Per the germline V gene, CDR1 is SGHNT and CDR2 is YYREEE (reference sequence). Trimming at V came to 4 bases and at J to 1 base, leaving 13 bases not matched to a gene. Data came from immunoSEQ multiplex PCR; TCRdb stores just in-frame clones and leaves some out. Here the sample spans some 80,000 clones, roughly 88% being singletons. The chain has TRBV5-4 and TRBJ1-1, with 7 bases identical to TRBD1. Sequenced input: peripheral blood. The sequence came from a human donor in a cohort sampled during active COVID-19. Here the CDR3 reads CASSPNLQGYGNTEAFF. As DNA, the CDR3 is TGTGCCAGCAGCCCAAATCTACAGGGGTACGGGAACACTGAAGCTTTCTTT.